The 12 T cell receptor beta chains reported below all come from one sample, sequenced in a study of early T cells in non-severe SARS-CoV-2 infection. TCRdb analysed the 5' RACE reads with MiXCR anew, one entry per CDR3 protein. The sample holds roughly 72,000 distinct CDR3 sequences; 9.5% to 15% are singletons and the top ten take roughly 2.5%. Here the sequenced sample was whole blood, taken at baseline. The receptors originated from an adult who was a healthcare worker with PCR-confirmed SARS-CoV-2 infection or an uninfected control (not recorded which).

This clonotype was seen repeatedly, ten times or more. The rearrangement uses TRBV18 and TRBJ2-3; perhaps TRBD1 as D (5 bases). V was pared by 3 bases and J by 6 bases, with 13 bases between. This CDR3 has 14 residues. CDR1 is KGHSH, CDR2 LQKENI, per germline. The CDR3 nucleotides read TGTGCCAGCTCACCGCTTGACAGTTCCGATACGCAGTATTTT. This sequence encodes CASSPLDSSDTQYF.

This clonotype was recorded at least ten times. The chain has TRBV12-3 or TRBV12-4 and TRBJ2-1, with TRBD1 as a possible D gene (5 bases). The CDR3 extends over 15 amino acids. V lost 4 bases and J 7 bases, leaving 17 bases between the germline ends. The CDR3 bases are TGTGCCAGCAGTTCCAGGGAAAGTGGGTGGAATGAGCAGTTCTTC. Residues: CASSSRESGWNEQFF.

This clonotype was picked up a small number of times. V gene TRBV9 combines with J gene TRBJ2-1; 7 bases align to TRBD2. This CDR3 has 13 amino acids. Germline V lookup: CDR1 SGDLS, CDR2 YYNGEE. J was trimmed by 7 bases and V by 7 bases; bases with no gene match: 8. The DNA for the CDR3 is TGTGCCAGCTCCCCTGGGGGGGAAAATGAGCAGTTCTTC. The encoded protein is CASSPGGENEQFF.

This clonotype was recorded many times. The chain carries TRBV20-1 and TRBJ2-7; D uncertain. This CDR3 spans 14 amino acids. The V and J ends lost 5 bases and 0 bases respectively, with 14 bases between them. Germline assignment: CDR1 DFQATT and CDR2 SNEGSKA (reference sequence). The CDR3 spells CSAARPVSSYEQYF. DNA of the CDR3: TGCAGTGCTGCTCGACCCGTGAGCTCCTACGAGCAGTACTTC.

This clonotype has just a few counts. As DNA, the CDR3 is TGCAGCGTTGACCAGGGGGCAGATACGCAGTATTTT. Protein: CSVDQGADTQYF. The rearrangement uses TRBV29-1 and TRBJ2-3; 7 bases map to TRBD1. Per germline, CDR1 SQVTM and CDR2 ANQGSEA. This CDR3 has 12 amino acids. After removal of 3 bases from V and 4 bases from J, the junction contained 1 base not matched to a gene.

This clonotype occurred a few times. The chain combines TRBV7-2 with TRBJ1-1, with D perhaps matching TRBD1 (5 bases). The CDR3 runs to 14 residues. Germline loops: CDR1 SGHTA, CDR2 FQGNSA. V was clipped by 5 bases and J by 11 bases, with 21 bases between them. CDR3: CASSPRARGVVAFF. The CDR3 DNA is TGTGCCAGCAGCCCTAGAGCCCGGGGGGTTGTGGCTTTCTTT.

This clonotype was observed a handful of times. The V call is TRBV7-6, the J call TRBJ1-1; 7 nucleotides match TRBD1. The CDR3 sequence is 24 residues long. CDR1 and CDR2 from the germline V gene are SGHVS and FNYEAQ. Trimming cost V 4 bases and J 0 bases; bases outside gene matches: 32. CDR3 region: CASSSGTAGGARGAYATMNTEAFF. DNA of the CDR3: TGTGCCAGCAGCTCTGGGACAGCGGGGGGCGCACGGGGGGCCTACGCTACTATGAACACTGAAGCTTTCTTT.

This clonotype was recorded a few times. The chain carries TRBV12-3 or TRBV12-4 and TRBJ1-3; perhaps TRBD1 as D (5 bases). Trimming took off 5 bases at V and 0 bases at J, with 14 bases between the two ends. The CDR3 is 16 residues long. The CDR3: CASSPRGPSSGNTIYF. CDR3 DNA sequence: TGTGCCAGCAGTCCCCGGGGCCCCAGCTCTGGAAACACCATATATTTT.

This clonotype was recorded many times. The rearrangement joins TRBV6-6 to TRBJ2-7; D is unclear. Deletions cut 2 bases from V and 2 bases from J, with 10 bases between. From germline, CDR1 is MNHNY and CDR2 SVGAGI (reference sequence). This CDR3 is built from 14 residues. CDR3 in amino acids: CASSYTHSTYEQYF. The CDR3 DNA follows: TGTGCCAGCAGTTACACCCATTCCACCTACGAGCAGTACTTC.

This clonotype was counted many times. The chain recombines TRBV7-8 with TRBJ1-1, with D possibly TRBD1 on 6 matching bases. In germline, CDR1 is SGHVS, CDR2 FQNEAQ. V was trimmed by 1 base and J by 11 bases, leaving 20 bases between them. CDR3 length: 15 amino acids. The CDR3 DNA reads as TGTGCCAGCAGCTTAGTATTTGGGGACACCCTTCGGGCTTTCTTT. Translated: CASSLVFGDTLRAFF.

The gene calls are TRBV6-6 and TRBJ1-1; D gene unclear. The V gene's germline CDR1 is MNHNY and CDR2 SVGAGI (reference sequence). V dropped 6 bases and J dropped 1 base, with 15 bases sitting between them. CDR3 length: 15 amino acids. As DNA, the CDR3 is TGTGCCAGCAGCAATGGGGTCCTAGGGAACACTGAAGCTTTCTTT. It yields the protein CASSNGVLGNTEAFF.

This clonotype was seen only a few times. The CDR3 sequence: CASSEFDRGKAFF. CDR3 sequence (DNA): TGTGCCAGCAGTGAATTTGATAGGGGAAAAGCTTTCTTT. J is TRBJ1-1 and V is TRBV25-1; the D gene is possibly TRBD1 (5 bases). Germline values: CDR1 MGHDK, CDR2 SYGVNS. The CDR3 spans 13 residues. Between the trimmed V and J ends, which lost 1 base and 9 bases, there was a span of 12 bases.